Described below is a single T cell receptor (beta chain) sequence and its context. The data derive from a study of blood T cell repertoires in COVID-19. Germline V lookup: CDR1 SGHTA, CDR2 FQGTGA. Unmatched junction bases numbered 4, after V lost 5 bases and J lost 1 base. CDR3 length equals 15 residues. Clones were read by immunoSEQ multiplex PCR, and TCRdb kept only the in-frame ones, dropping some. The sample includes approximately 110,000 clones, around 76% seen only once; the top ten take approximately 6%. The sequence came from an elderly man with COVID-19, enrolled during active disease. Sequenced material: peripheral blood. V usage is TRBV7-3 and J usage is TRBJ2-7; 11 nucleotides line up with TRBD1. The CDR3 DNA is TGTGCCAGCAGCCCGGGACAGGGGGAATCCTACGAGCAGTACTTC. Protein sequence: CASSPGQGESYEQYF.